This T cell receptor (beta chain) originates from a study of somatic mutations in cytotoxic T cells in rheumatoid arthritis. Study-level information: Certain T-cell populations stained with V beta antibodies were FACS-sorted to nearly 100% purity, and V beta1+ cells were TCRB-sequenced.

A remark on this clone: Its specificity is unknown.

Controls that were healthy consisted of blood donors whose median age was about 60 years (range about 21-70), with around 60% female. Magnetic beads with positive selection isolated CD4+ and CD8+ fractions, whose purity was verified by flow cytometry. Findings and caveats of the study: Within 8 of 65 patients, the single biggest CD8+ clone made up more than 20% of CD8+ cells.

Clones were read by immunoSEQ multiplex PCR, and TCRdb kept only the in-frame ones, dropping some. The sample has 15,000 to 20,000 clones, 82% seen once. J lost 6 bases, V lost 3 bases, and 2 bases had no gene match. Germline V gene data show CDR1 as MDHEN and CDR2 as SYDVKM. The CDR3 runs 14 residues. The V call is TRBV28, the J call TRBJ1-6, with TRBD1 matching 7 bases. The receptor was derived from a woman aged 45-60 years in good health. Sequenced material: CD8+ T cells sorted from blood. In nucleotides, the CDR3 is TGTGCCAGCAGTTTGGGACAGACTAATTCACCCCTCCACTTT. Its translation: CASSLGQTNSPLHF.